The next 13 T cell receptor beta chains were all read from a single sample in a study of T cell repertoires in cytomegalovirus infection. TCRdb re-derived calls from the reads in MiXCR, one entry per CDR3 protein. The table has fewer than 650,000 distinct CDR3 sequences, about 40% seen once; the top ten hold about 48%. No cognate antigen is known for these TCRs. This specimen was cultured PBMCs, taken from culture after CMV antigen stimulation. These receptors originate from a human donor in good health (CMV status not recorded). Some clones in this sample may be carry-over from other donors' samples.

In its sample, this clonotype was seen a few times. J is TRBJ2-1 and V is TRBV24-1; 8 nucleotides align to TRBD1. Germline assignment: CDR1 KGHDR and CDR2 SFDVKD. CDR3 size: 19 residues. V dropped 4 bases and J dropped 5; count of bases not matched to a gene: 18. In DNA, the CDR3 is TGTGCCACCAGTGACCCTGCCGCACAGGGGGTGTCGGATAACAATGAGCAGTTCTTC. Amino acid sequence: CATSDPAAQGVSDNNEQFF.

This sequence joins TRBV29-1 and TRBJ2-7; D may be TRBD2 (6 bases). Germline CDR1 reads SQVTM; CDR2 reads ANQGSEA. CDR3 length: 14 residues. The V end was cut by 4 bases, the J end by 2 bases, with 15 bases between. The CDR3 loop reads CSVVGTRFPYEQYF. The CDR3 DNA sequence: TGCAGCGTTGTGGGGACTCGGTTCCCCTACGAGCAGTACTTC.

In its sample, this clonotype was seen a few times. V and J are TRBV28 and TRBJ1-4; D is unclear. The CDR3 length is 12 residues. Germline V gives CDR1 MDHEN, CDR2 SYDVKM. Between the trimmed V and J ends, which lost 4 bases and 4 bases, there was a span of 4 bases. CDR3 sequence (DNA): TGTGCCAGCAGTTATGGTAATGAAAAACTGTTTTTT. This gives the protein CASSYGNEKLFF. The full variable domain, completed using reference TRBV28 and TRBJ1-4, is DVKVTQSSRYLVKRTGEKVFLECVQDMDHENMFWYRQDPGLGLRLIYFSYDVKMKEKGDIPEGYSVSREKKERFSLILESASTNQTSMYLCASSYGNEKLFFGSGTQLSVL.

The gene calls are TRBV12-3 or TRBV12-4 and TRBJ2-5, with TRBD2 matching over 11 bases. CDR3 length equals 15 residues. V lost 6 bases, J lost 0 bases, and 3 bases stayed unmatched. The CDR3 spells CASRKTSGDQETQYF. For the CDR3, the DNA is TGTGCCAGCAGGAAGACTAGCGGGGACCAAGAGACCCAGTACTTC.

The chain is built from TRBV5-4 and TRBJ1-2; no firm D call. Germline CDR1 and CDR2: SGHNT and YYREEE (reference sequence). The CDR3 spans 13 residues. V dropped 4 bases and J dropped 3 bases, with 10 bases sitting between them. Here the CDR3 DNA reads TGTGCCAGCAGCAACCCGACCCACTATGGCTACACCTTC. Protein product: CASSNPTHYGYTF.

This clonotype has just a few counts. V usage is TRBV28 and J usage is TRBJ2-7; TRBD1 matches 9 bases. Germline V lookup: CDR1 MDHEN, CDR2 SYDVKM. The V and J ends lost 2 bases and 5 bases, in that order; junction bases with no gene match: 10. This CDR3 has 16 amino acids. Here the CDR3 reads CASSLEGTGIGNEQYF. In nucleotides, the CDR3 is TGTGCCAGCAGTTTAGAAGGGACAGGGATAGGAAACGAGCAGTACTTC.

Here the CDR3 DNA reads TGTGCCATCAGTGAGTCGACAGGGCCAAAGGGGAACGAGCAGTACTTC. Its translation is CAISESTGPKGNEQYF. The chain couples TRBV10-3 to TRBJ2-7; 7 bases align to TRBD1. The germline V gene encodes CDR1 ENHRY and CDR2 SYGVKD. Trimming removed 0 bases from V and 5 bases from J; junction bases left unmatched: 10. The CDR3 length is 16 residues.

The chain employs TRBV19 and TRBJ2-5; 8 bases align to TRBD2. After removal of 5 bases from V and 4 bases from J, the junction contained 9 bases not matched to a gene. The CDR3 consists of 15 residues. Germline V gene lookup returns CDR1 LNHDA and CDR2 SQIVND (reference sequence). The CDR3 loop is CASSPEALAGETQYF. The CDR3 DNA reads TGTGCCAGTAGTCCGGAGGCGCTAGCGGGAGAGACCCAGTACTTC.

The V and J genes are TRBV19 and TRBJ2-1, with 11 bases lining up with TRBD2. This CDR3 has 17 residues. Germline loops: CDR1 LNHDA, CDR2 SQIVND (reference sequence). Trimming removed 10 bases from V and 4 bases from J; junction bases left unmatched: 15. Here the CDR3 reads CATKTGAGTSGYNEQFF. CDR3 in DNA: TGTGCCACTAAAACAGGGGCCGGGACTAGCGGTTACAATGAGCAGTTCTTC.

This rearrangement joins TRBV15 to TRBJ2-1; the match to TRBD1 covers 8 bases. Germline V lookup: CDR1 LNHNV, CDR2 YYDKDF (reference sequence). The CDR3 length is 20 residues. The junction had 19 bases not matched to a gene; V was cut back by 0 bases and J by 6 bases. This CDR3 is CATSRDWWDRRGRHTNEQFF. Here the CDR3 DNA reads TGTGCCACCAGCAGAGATTGGTGGGACAGGCGAGGAAGGCATACCAATGAGCAGTTCTTC.

The chain recombines TRBV6-8 with TRBJ1-5, with unresolved D. Trimming took 6 bases from V and 7 from J, leaving 13 bases between them. Germline values: CDR1 MNHGY, CDR2 SAAAGT. The CDR3 has 13 residues. In DNA form, the CDR3 reads TGTGCCAGCAGGGGCTGGTTGGAGCAGCCCCAGCATTTT. It translates to CASRGWLEQPQHF.

The rearrangement links TRBV29-1 to TRBJ1-5, with 8 bases aligning to TRBD1. This CDR3 contains 14 residues. Trimming took 4 bases from V and 4 from J; bases not matched to a gene: 6. From germline, CDR1 is SQVTM and CDR2 ANQGSEA. CDR3 in amino acids: CSVGTGNGNQPQHF. CDR3 in DNA: TGCAGCGTTGGGACAGGGAATGGGAATCAGCCCCAGCATTTT.

This clonotype occurred a few times. The chain joins TRBV7-8 to TRBJ1-5; D remains unclear. V was cut by 2 bases and J by 5 bases, with 10 bases left in between. CDR1 and CDR2 (germline): SGHVS, FQNEAQ. The CDR3 totals 14 residues. CDR3 sequence: CASSLPSSDQPQHF. CDR3 coding DNA: TGTGCCAGCAGCTTACCCTCTTCGGATCAGCCCCAGCATTTT.